This T cell receptor beta chain was observed in a study of blood T cell repertoires in COVID-19. About the study: The United States, Italy and Spain were the sources of the acute and convalescent COVID-19 samples. PBMCs, B-cell-depleted T cells, or T cells were the source of the cDNA or gDNA that made up the material.

As handled by the study authors: Scientists estimated how many nucleated cells there were by amplifying reference gene primers. Some clones are missing from TCRdb's copy, which holds only in-frame ones; the method was immunoSEQ multiplex PCR. Clone size and V and J calls were adopted from that table, with D and trimming inferred from the DNA. Found here are some 96,000 clones, roughly nine tenths of them singletons; the top ten hold less than 2%. There are 17 residues in the CDR3. J lost 3 bases, V lost 6 bases, and 7 bases had no gene match. Germline assignment: CDR1 ENHRY and CDR2 SYGVKD. Sequencing was done on a sample of peripheral blood. The chain is built from TRBV10-3 and TRBJ2-3, with TRBD2 matching over 15 bases. This receptor was identified in a man aged 55 to 70 with acute or convalescent COVID-19. The CDR3 region has the DNA TGTGCCATCAGGGGGACTAGCGGGGGGCCAATTACAGATACGCAGTATTTT. It encodes CAIRGTSGGPITDTQYF.